This TCR beta chain was captured in a study of blood T cell repertoires in COVID-19. Study-level information: Sites in the United States, Italy and Spain provided acute and convalescent COVID-19 samples. PBMCs, B-cell-depleted T cells, or T cells provided the cDNA or gDNA that made up the material.

Profiling relied on immunoSEQ multiplex PCR, and the TCRdb table lists in-frame clones only, not all of them. The data contain 180,000 or so clones, 80% of them seen just once; the ten biggest clones take up 13% to 15%. Which cohort a participant joined came from the clinical history participants gave. Exposed participants encountered a COVID-19 case during the 2 weeks preceding study entry. The CDR3 totals 14 residues. Germline CDR1 and CDR2: SGDLS and YYNGEE. V was trimmed by 0 bases and J by 3 bases, leaving 7 bases between them. This clone was counted a few times. Sequenced sample: PBMCs or T cells enriched from blood (not recorded which). This sequence originates from a man aged 60 to 69 who had been exposed to COVID-19. This chain joins TRBV9 and TRBJ1-3; weak D call: TRBD1 (5 bases). The CDR3 reads CASSVGGDGNTIYF. CDR3 in DNA: TGTGCCAGCAGCGTAGGGGGGGATGGAAACACCATATATTTT.